This T cell receptor beta chain was identified in a study of a mutant IDH1 vaccine in newly diagnosed glioma. Across the whole study: During weeks 1, 3, 5, 7, 11, 15, 19 and 23, patients received eight vaccinations. Previous treatment comprised radiotherapy, temozolomide, or both, mostly both.

Points on this clone: Its antigen is undetermined.

Trimming took 8 bases from V and 0 from J; bases not matched to a gene: 10. The germline V gene has CDR1 LNHDA and CDR2 SQIVND (reference sequence). The CDR3 loop spans 16 amino acids. Time point indicated: week 5, during vaccination. Each dose of the vaccine consisted of 300 ug of mutant IDH1 20-mer peptide, with topical imiquimod. Each of the donors came in with new WHO grade 3 or 4 astrocytomas that were IDH1-mutant and ATRX-lost. Data came from immunoSEQ multiplex PCR; TCRdb stores just in-frame clones and leaves some out. The sample carries about 30,000 clones, around 87% recorded once. The study's findings and limits: Pseudoprogression seemingly bore no relation to changes in top peripheral T cell clonotypes.

The specimen was peripheral blood mononuclear cells (PBMCs), collected from a glioma patient whose treatment included an IDH1 peptide vaccine. The chain links TRBV19 to TRBJ1-3; 7 bases fit TRBD1. This receptor was taken from a woman in her thirties or forties with glioma. Some clones in this sample may be carry-over from other donors' samples. The CDR3 nucleotides are TGTGCCAGTGATACAGGGGCCCCTCACTCTGGAAACACCATATATTTT. It translates to CASDTGAPHSGNTIYF.